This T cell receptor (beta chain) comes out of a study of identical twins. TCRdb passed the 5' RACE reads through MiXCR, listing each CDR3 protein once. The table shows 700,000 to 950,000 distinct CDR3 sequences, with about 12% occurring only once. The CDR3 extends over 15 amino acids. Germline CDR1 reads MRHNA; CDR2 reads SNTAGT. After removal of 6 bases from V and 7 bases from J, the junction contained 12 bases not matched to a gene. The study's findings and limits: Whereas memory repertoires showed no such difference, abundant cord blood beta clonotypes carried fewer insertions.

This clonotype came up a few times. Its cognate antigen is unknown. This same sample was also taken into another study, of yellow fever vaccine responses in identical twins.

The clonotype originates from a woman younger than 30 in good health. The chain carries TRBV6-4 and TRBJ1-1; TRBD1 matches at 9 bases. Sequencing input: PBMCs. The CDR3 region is CASRAGTGFKSEAFF. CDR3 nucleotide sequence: TGTGCCAGCAGAGCCGGGACAGGGTTTAAAAGTGAAGCTTTCTTT.